Presented here are 8 T cell receptor beta chains from one specimen sequenced in a study of blood T cell repertoires in COVID-19 (dated by TCRdb to the early 2020s). Library preparation employed the immunoSEQ multiplex PCR assay. The clones in this table, taken by TCRdb from immuneACCESS, are in-frame only. Not every clone is retained; where verified, under half of the shortfall comes from an unresolved V gene, and the cause of the rest is unknown. This sample has hundreds of thousands of clones in its table, and just over 85% of those were observed once. 1.4% to 1.5% of the sample is held by the ten biggest clonotypes. Sequencing input: peripheral blood. The receptor set was obtained from a woman younger than 45 with active or convalescent COVID-19.

A few counts support this clone. The chain couples TRBV5-1 to TRBJ1-1; TRBD1 is a possible D gene (6 bases). CDR1 is SGHRS and CDR2 is YFSETQ in the germline V gene. The CDR3 runs to 16 residues. Trimming removed 4 bases at V and 0 bases at J, with 16 bases between. CDR3 residues: CASSPWTASLNTEAFF. As DNA, the CDR3 is TGCGCCAGCAGCCCCTGGACAGCGAGTCTGAACACTGAAGCTTTCTTT. Combining the CDR3 with reference TRBV5-1 and TRBJ1-1 gives the whole variable domain KAGVTQTPRYLIKTRGQQVTLSCSPISGHRSVSWYQQTPGQGLQFLFEYFSETQRNKGNFPGRFSGRQFSNSRSEMNVSTLELGDSALYLCASSPWTASLNTEAFFGQGTRLTVV.

The J gene is TRBJ1-6, the V gene TRBV2, with D tentatively TRBD1 (6 bases). The germline CDR1 and CDR2 sequences are SNHLY and FYNNEI. The CDR3 extends over 14 amino acids. The germline V and J ends were trimmed by 2 bases and 7 bases, with 9 bases remaining between them. The CDR3 DNA reads TGTGCCAGCAGTGAACAGGGGTACAATTCACCCCTCCACTTT. Translating gives CASSEQGYNSPLHF. The entire variable domain, with the rest obtained from reference TRBV2 and TRBJ1-6, is as follows: EPEVTQTPSHQVTQMGQEVILRCVPISNHLYFYWYRQILGQKVEFLVSFYNNEISEKSEIFDDQFSVERPDGSNFTLKIRSTKLEDSAMYFCASSEQGYNSPLHFGNGTRLTVT.

The gene calls are TRBV9 and TRBJ1-3; possible D gene TRBD1, 6 bases. Trimming removed 3 bases from V and 0 bases from J, with 13 bases in between. The CDR3 totals 16 residues. The germline V gene encodes CDR1 SGDLS and CDR2 YYNGEE. In DNA, the CDR3 is TGTGCCAGCAGCGCCCAATCGACAGGCTCTGGAAACACCATATATTTT. It encodes CASSAQSTGSGNTIYF.

Concerning this clone: Relative to the germline gene, one junction end is altered; a read error may explain this. This chain connects TRBV5-1 to TRBJ1-1; maybe TRBD1 (5 bases). The CDR3 totals 14 residues. CDR1 is SGHRS and CDR2 is YFSETQ in the germline V gene. The CDR3 nucleotides read TGCGCCAGCAGCCTTAGACAGCAGAACTCTGAAGCTTTCTTT. It translates to CASSLRQQNSEAFF.

The chain joins TRBV2 to TRBJ1-6, with TRBD1 matching over 11 bases. Germline V gene sequence: CDR1 SNHLY, CDR2 FYNNEI. The CDR3 covers 15 residues. Unmatched junction bases numbered 0, after V lost 0 bases and J lost 8 bases. The CDR3 DNA is TGTGCCAGCAGTGAAGCGGGACAGGGGGATTCACCCCTCCACTTT. Amino acids: CASSEAGQGDSPLHF.

V gene TRBV5-4 combines with J gene TRBJ2-5; 7 nucleotides align to TRBD1. This CDR3 region has 15 residues. The V gene's germline CDR1 is SGHNT and CDR2 YYREEE (reference sequence). V lost 0 bases and J lost 4; bases outside the gene matches: 6. CDR3: CASSLGQGVRETQYF. The CDR3 region has the DNA TGTGCCAGCAGCTTGGGACAGGGAGTACGAGAGACCCAGTACTTC. The full variable domain, completed using reference TRBV5-4 and TRBJ2-5, is ETGVTQSPTHLIKTRGQQVTLRCSSQSGHNTVSWYQQALGQGPQFIFQYYREEENGRGNFPPRFSGLQFPNYSSELNVNALELDDSALYLCASSLGQGVRETQYFGPGTRLLVL.

Only one count was recorded for this clone. The CDR3 sequence: CSVDRGVYNEQFF. The CDR3 DNA is TGCAGCGTTGATCGCGGGGTTTACAATGAGCAGTTCTTC. The V gene is TRBV29-1, the J gene TRBJ2-1; D perhaps matches TRBD2 (6 bases). CDR3 length: 13 residues. Germline values: CDR1 SQVTM, CDR2 ANQGSEA. V dropped 3 bases and J dropped 4 bases, with 10 bases sitting between them.

This chain connects TRBV6-5 to TRBJ1-2, with a weak D call TRBD1 (5 bases). CDR3 length: 15 amino acids. V lost 2 bases to trimming and J lost 5 bases, with 15 bases between them. Per the germline V gene, CDR1 is MNHEY and CDR2 is SVGAGI. CDR3 sequence: CASSYGGARGYGYTF. The CDR3 nucleotides read TGTGCCAGCAGTTACGGAGGGGCGCGCGGGTATGGCTACACCTTC.